The next 27 T cell receptor beta chains were all read from a single sample in a study of cytomegalovirus exposure and HLA in healthy donors. Using immunoSEQ multiplex PCR, the repertoire was profiled, and TCRdb retains in-frame clones only, with some absent. The repertoire holds around 130,000 clones, over 85% seen once, with around 3.1% in the top ten. Sequencing was performed on PBMCs. These receptors were collected from a man younger than 40 in good health and CMV-seronegative.

About this clone itself: One junction end does not reproduce the germline sequence, and a read error may be involved. The chain has TRBV11-2 and TRBJ1-2, with D hard to call. This CDR3 has 14 amino acids. CDR1 and CDR2 from the germline V gene are SGHAT and FQNNGV. The CDR3 region has the DNA TGTGCCAGCAGCTTAGGACACGGTTCCGGGGTCGGTGTTTTC. Translation gives CASSLGHGSGVGVF.

CDR3 in amino acids: CASSPSDRGNYGYTF. The CDR3 region has the DNA TGCGCCAGCAGCCCTTCGGACAGGGGGAACTATGGCTACACCTTC. The gene calls are TRBV4-3 and TRBJ1-2; 10 bases map to TRBD1. Germline CDR1 is LGHNA and CDR2 is YSLEER. The CDR3 spans 15 residues. Trimming removed 4 bases from V and 2 bases from J; junction bases left unmatched: 4.

V gene TRBV7-6 combines with J gene TRBJ2-5, with D possibly matching TRBD1 (6 bases). Between the trimmed V and J ends, which lost 0 bases and 1 base, there was a span of 9 bases. The length of the CDR3 is 15 residues. CDR1 is SGHVS and CDR2 is FNYEAQ in the germline V gene. The DNA for the CDR3 is TGTGCCAGCAGCTTAGCGGGGGCGGTCCAAGAGACCCAGTACTTC. Amino acids: CASSLAGAVQETQYF.

The rearrangement joins TRBV13 to TRBJ2-5; TRBD1 is a possible D gene (6 bases). The CDR3 consists of 14 residues. The V gene's germline CDR1 is PRHDT and CDR2 FYEKMQ (reference sequence). V lost 5 bases, J lost 1 base, and 11 bases lay in between. The CDR3: CASSARGFQETQYF. The CDR3, as DNA: TGTGCCAGCAGCGCCAGGGGATTCCAAGAGACCCAGTACTTC.

The V gene is TRBV7-9, the J gene TRBJ2-7; possible D gene TRBD1, 5 bases. Germline CDR1 reads SEHNR; CDR2 reads FQNEAQ (reference sequence). The CDR3 extends over 15 amino acids. V lost 4 bases and J lost 0, with 13 bases in between. The CDR3 coding sequence is TGTGCCAGCAGCTCAGGACATGTTAGCTCCTACGAGCAGTACTTC. Translating gives CASSSGHVSSYEQYF.

This chain uses TRBV4-2 with TRBJ1-1, with 10 nucleotides matching TRBD1. Germline CDR1 and CDR2: LGHNA and YNFKEQ. The CDR3 spans 14 residues. V gave up 2 bases and J gave up 5 bases; unmatched junction bases: 2. The CDR3 reads CASSQPDRGTEAFF. CDR3 nucleotides: TGTGCCAGCAGCCAACCGGACAGGGGGACTGAAGCTTTCTTT.

V usage is TRBV4-3 and J usage is TRBJ1-2, with D unclear. CDR1 and CDR2 from the germline V gene are LGHNA and YSLEER. Trimming shortened V by 0 bases and J by 8 bases, and 22 bases separated the two germline ends. The CDR3 spans 17 residues. The CDR3 DNA sequence: TGCGCCAGCAGCCAAGATATTTTACAGACGCTATTTCGGGGCTACACCTTC. This codes for CASSQDILQTLFRGYTF.

The chain has TRBV7-3 and TRBJ2-2; TRBD2 aligns across 7 bases. The germline CDR1 and CDR2 sequences are SGHTA and FQGTGA. The CDR3 is made up of 14 amino acids. The J segment lost 4 bases and the V segment lost 2 bases, leaving 1 base of the junction unmatched. The CDR3 DNA reads TGTGCCAGCAGCTTAGGCGGGAGCACCGGGGAGCTGTTTTTT. This translates into CASSLGGSTGELFF.

V is TRBV4-1 and J is TRBJ2-2; the match to TRBD2 covers 13 bases. Trimming took 8 bases from V and 3 from J; bases not matched to a gene: 3. The CDR3 consists of 15 residues. Per germline, CDR1 MGHRA and CDR2 YSYEKL. CDR3 bases: TGCGCCAGCTCGGGACTAGCGGGGTACACCGGGGAGCTGTTTTTT. Translated, it gives CASSGLAGYTGELFF.

The chain employs TRBV15 and TRBJ2-5, with D possibly TRBD1 on 7 matching bases. Germline CDR1 reads LNHNV; CDR2 reads YYDKDF (reference sequence). The CDR3 runs to 16 residues. Trimming stripped 5 bases from V and 1 base from J, with 17 bases between. CDR3 nucleotide sequence: TGTGCCACCAGCCCAGGGGGTGCGGGGTTCCAAGAGACCCAGTACTTC. Amino acid sequence: CATSPGGAGFQETQYF.

The chain recombines TRBV9 with TRBJ1-5; 9 bases line up with TRBD1. The length of the CDR3 is 15 residues. Trimming took 3 bases from V and 6 from J; bases not matched to a gene: 7. CDR1 SGDLS and CDR2 YYNGEE come from the germline V gene. The CDR3 DNA reads TGTGCCAGCAGCGGACGCGGGACAGGGTTTCAGCCCCAGCATTTT. Residues: CASSGRGTGFQPQHF.

The chain recombines TRBV11-2 with TRBJ1-1; D not resolved. The germline V and J ends were trimmed by 3 bases and 3 bases, with 17 bases remaining between them. From germline, CDR1 is SGHAT and CDR2 FQNNGV. This CDR3 is 16 amino acids long. The CDR3 here is CASSFSGVATDTEAFF. The CDR3 coding sequence is TGTGCCAGCAGCTTTTCAGGTGTTGCGACGGACACTGAAGCTTTCTTT. Based on the CDR3 plus reference TRBV11-2 and TRBJ1-1, the full variable domain is EAGVAQSPRYKIIEKRQSVAFWCNPISGHATLYWYQQILGQGPKLLIQFQNNGVVDDSQLPKDRFSAERLKGVDSTLKIQPAKLEDSAVYLCASSFSGVATDTEAFFGQGTRLTVV.

This clone turned up a few times. Here the CDR3 reads CASSLAGGMNEQFF. The CDR3 DNA sequence: TGTGCCAGCAGCCTAGCGGGGGGTATGAATGAGCAGTTCTTC. This chain joins TRBV9 and TRBJ2-1, with TRBD2 matching over 11 bases. This CDR3 spans 14 amino acids. V was pared by 4 bases and J by 7 bases, with 4 bases of the junction left unmatched. Germline V gives CDR1 SGDLS, CDR2 YYNGEE.

The CDR3 DNA follows: TGTGCCAGCAGCAAAGGACTACCCTGGGACACCGGGGAGCTGTTTTTT. Translating gives CASSKGLPWDTGELFF. The rearrangement links TRBV11-3 to TRBJ2-2, with D possibly matching TRBD2 (6 bases). The CDR3 is 16 amino acids. Germline values: CDR1 SGHNT, CDR2 YENEEA. V was cut by 5 bases and J by 3 bases, with 16 bases left in between.

This clone was detected only a few times. J is TRBJ2-3 and V is TRBV4-1, with no clear D. The CDR3 is 13 amino acids. The germline V gene encodes CDR1 MGHRA and CDR2 YSYEKL. The ends were cut back, 6 bases at V and 2 bases at J, with 9 bases in the middle. The CDR3 loop is CASRRTDTDTQYF. The CDR3, as DNA: TGCGCCAGCAGACGAACAGACACAGATACGCAGTATTTT.

This clone was found a few times. V and J are TRBV2 and TRBJ2-7; D perhaps matches TRBD1 (6 bases). The CDR3 runs to 13 residues. The V end was cut by 5 bases, the J end by 4 bases, with 12 bases between. Germline loops: CDR1 SNHLY, CDR2 FYNNEI. This CDR3 is CASSPQGKYEQYF. CDR3 DNA sequence: TGTGCCAGCAGTCCCCAGGGGAAGTACGAGCAGTACTTC.

J is TRBJ2-7 and V is TRBV5-6, with 8 bases matching TRBD2. This CDR3 contains 14 residues. Germline CDR1 reads SGHDT; CDR2 reads YYEEEE. The V and J ends lost 1 base and 3 bases, in that order; junction bases with no gene match: 3. CDR3 amino acids: CASSLRAGDYEQYF. The DNA of the CDR3 is TGTGCCAGCAGCTTGAGAGCGGGGGACTACGAGCAGTACTTC.

This chain joins TRBV5-1 and TRBJ1-6; 12 positions agree with TRBD1. Trimming took 4 bases from V and 1 from J; bases not matched to a gene: 9. CDR1 is SGHRS and CDR2 is YFSETQ in the germline V gene. This CDR3 is 19 amino acids long. CDR3 nucleotide sequence: TGCGCCAGCAGCACCGGGACAGGGGGCGTGTCTTCCTATAATTCACCCCTCCACTTT. It translates to CASSTGTGGVSSYNSPLHF.

The chain couples TRBV11-2 to TRBJ2-5; D remains unclear. Trimming took off 3 bases at V and 1 base at J, with 12 bases between the two ends. The CDR3 has 15 amino acids. The germline CDR1 and CDR2 sequences are SGHAT and FQNNGV. For the CDR3, the DNA is TGTGCCAGCAGCTTGAATCAGGAACCCCAAGAGACCCAGTACTTC. Amino acids: CASSLNQEPQETQYF.

The sample holds a few counts of this clone. A junction boundary mismatches the germline segment, possibly from a read error. The gene calls are TRBV15 and TRBJ1-2; 9 bases agree with TRBD1. From germline, CDR1 is LNHNV and CDR2 YYDKDF (reference sequence). The CDR3 covers 11 residues. The CDR3 reads CATSRDWDRAF. The CDR3 DNA reads as TGTGCCACCAGCAGAGATTGGGACAGGGCCTTC.

The J gene is TRBJ2-1, the V gene TRBV7-9; the match to TRBD2 covers 13 bases. CDR1 is SEHNR and CDR2 is FQNEAQ in the germline V gene (reference sequence). With 3 bases clipped from V and 4 bases from J, the junction kept 6 bases outside the gene matches. This CDR3 is 17 amino acids long. CDR3 residues: CASSLRTSGGGYNEQFF. CDR3 nucleotides: TGTGCCAGCAGCTTGAGGACTAGCGGGGGAGGGTACAATGAGCAGTTCTTC.

The V call is TRBV11-3, the J call TRBJ2-3, with 9 bases aligning to TRBD2. The V segment lost 5 bases and the J segment 5 bases; nucleotides outside the gene matches: 11. Germline lookup yields CDR1 SGHNT and CDR2 YENEEA. The CDR3 contains 16 residues. Here the CDR3 DNA reads TGTGCCAGCAGCAGCACTACTAGCGGGCTTGTAGATACGCAGTATTTT. Its protein product is CASSSTTSGLVDTQYF.

This chain connects TRBV2 to TRBJ2-1, with D possibly being TRBD1 (5 bases). Germline assignment: CDR1 SNHLY and CDR2 FYNNEI. Trimming removed 5 bases from V and 4 bases from J, with 12 bases in between. The CDR3 contains 14 residues. Here the CDR3 DNA reads TGTGCCAGCAGTCCGCGGACACCGTACAATGAGCAGTTCTTC. The encoded protein is CASSPRTPYNEQFF.

This sequence joins TRBV4-1 and TRBJ2-7; the D gene is possibly TRBD2 (5 bases). Germline CDR1 reads MGHRA; CDR2 reads YSYEKL. Trimming took off 1 base at V and 0 bases at J, with 10 bases between the two ends. This CDR3 contains 15 residues. In DNA form, the CDR3 reads TGCGCCAGCAGCCAAGTCGGAGACTACTCCTACGAGCAGTACTTC. It codes for CASSQVGDYSYEQYF.

The chain is built from TRBV6-5 and TRBJ1-4; D is undetermined. Germline lookup yields CDR1 MNHEY and CDR2 SVGAGI. The V gene lost 6 bases and the J gene lost 2 bases, with 13 bases spanning the gap. The CDR3 runs 15 residues. CDR3 DNA sequence: TGTGCCAGCAGCCGGTTTCCTAGGACTAATGAAAAACTGTTTTTT. Its protein product is CASSRFPRTNEKLFF.

This sequence joins TRBV7-8 and TRBJ1-2; D unresolved. Between the trimmed V and J ends, which lost 1 base and 0 bases, there was a span of 9 bases. The CDR3 consists of 15 residues. Germline lookup yields CDR1 SGHVS and CDR2 FQNEAQ. CDR3 in amino acids: CASSLVASSNYGYTF. CDR3 in DNA: TGTGCCAGCAGCTTAGTTGCGTCTTCTAACTATGGCTACACCTTC. Supplemented by reference TRBV7-8 and TRBJ1-2, the full variable domain reads GAGVSQSPRYKVAKRGQDVALRCDPISGHVSLFWYQQALGQGPEFLTYFQNEAQLDKSGLPSDRFFAERPEGSVSTLKIQRTQQEDSAVYLCASSLVASSNYGYTFGSGTRLTVV.

The CDR3 here is CASSATGIMTEAFF. The CDR3 coding sequence is TGTGCCAGCAGTGCGACAGGGATAATGACTGAAGCTTTCTTT. V and J are TRBV6-1 and TRBJ1-1; the match to TRBD1 covers 7 bases. The germline V gene has CDR1 MNHNS and CDR2 SASEGT. The length of the CDR3 is 14 residues. Losses at the gene ends were 4 bases for V and 5 bases for J; bases not matched to a gene: 7.